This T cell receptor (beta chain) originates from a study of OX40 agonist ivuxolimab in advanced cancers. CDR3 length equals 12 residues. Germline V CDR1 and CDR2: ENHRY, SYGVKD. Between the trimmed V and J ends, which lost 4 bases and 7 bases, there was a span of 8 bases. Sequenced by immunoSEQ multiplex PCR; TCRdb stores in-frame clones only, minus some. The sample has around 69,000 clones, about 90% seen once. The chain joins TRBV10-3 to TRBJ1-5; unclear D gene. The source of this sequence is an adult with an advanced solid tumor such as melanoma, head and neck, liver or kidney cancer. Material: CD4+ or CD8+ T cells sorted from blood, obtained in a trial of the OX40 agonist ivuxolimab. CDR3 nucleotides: TGTGCCATCAGTGCGCCGGACCAGCCCCAGCATTTT. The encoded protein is CAISAPDQPQHF.